This T cell receptor beta chain was sequenced during a study of radiotherapy plus CTLA-4 blockade in lung cancer. Study information: Disease control was seen in roughly 30% of patients, objective responses in roughly 17%. Study-level points and caveats: It was early blood T cell clone dynamics, with interferon-beta, that reportedly best predicted response.

In regard to this clone: Its antigen is as yet unknown.

Measured with immunoSEQ multiplex PCR; TCRdb has only the in-frame clones, and not every one. The data show more than 75,000 clones, around 80% seen once. Focal radiation and CTLA-4 blockade (ipilimumab) were tested in chemo-refractory metastatic non-small-cell lung cancer patients. Looked up from germline, CDR1 is SGHVS and CDR2 is FQNEAQ. This CDR3 region has 18 residues. V lost 1 base to trimming and J lost 0 bases; unmatched junction nucleotides: 8. Sample: peripheral blood, taken from a patient treated with radiotherapy plus ipilimumab. The chain joins TRBV7-8 to TRBJ1-3, with TRBD1 matching over 8 bases. This clonotype originated in a human donor with non-small cell lung cancer that progressed on radiotherapy plus ipilimumab. The CDR3 reads CASSLGWTGLVSGNTIYF. For the CDR3, the DNA is TGTGCCAGCAGCTTAGGCTGGACAGGGCTGGTCTCTGGAAACACCATATATTTT.